This is a list of T cell receptor beta chains from one sample in a study of shared clonotypes between healthy human individuals. Clones were sequenced by immunoSEQ multiplex PCR, and TCRdb holds only the in-frame ones, with some missing. This table has about 2.3 million clones, about nine tenths appearing once. The sample taken for sequencing was naive CD4+ T cells from PBMCs. The origin of the receptors is a man aged 18 to 30 in good health. Some clones in this sample may be carry-over from other donors' samples. Each CDR3 is given with its conserved first and last residue. A D gene is named only where the DNA matches it firmly. Clone size is not always given. Where it is, it says once, few, many or a class for expanded clones.

d_call,clone_size,v_call,j_call,cdr3_nt,cdr3_aa
NA,NA,TRBV7-6,TRBJ2-5,TGTGCCAGCAGCTTTAGGAGGTTACAAGAGACCCAGTACTTC,CASSFRRLQETQYF
TRBD2,NA,TRBV15,TRBJ2-3,TGTGCCACCAGGAGCGGGAGTTTCACAGATACGCAGTATTTT,CATRSGSFTDTQYF
NA,NA,TRBV18,TRBJ2-3,TGTGCCAGCTCACCGCGCGTGGAGGGGGCGAATACGCAGTATTTT,CASSPRVEGANTQYF
NA,NA,TRBV7-3,TRBJ1-3,TGTGCCAGCAGCCTAAACTCTGGAAACACCATATATTTT,CASSLNSGNTIYF
TRBD2,NA,TRBV29-1,TRBJ2-3,TGCAGCGTCGGGACTATCCTCACAGATACGCAGTATTTT,CSVGTILTDTQYF
NA,once,TRBV10-3,TRBJ1-5,TGTGCCATCAGTGGACAGTTGGGCAGCAATCAGCCCCAGCATTTT,CAISGQLGSNQPQHF
NA,NA,TRBV11-2,TRBJ2-1,TGTGCCAGCAGCTTAGATCGGACCCGGCAGTTCTTC,CASSLDRTRQFF
NA,NA,TRBV19,TRBJ1-1,TGTGCCAGTAGTATGTCTTACGCTGAAGCTTTCTTT,CASSMSYAEAFF
NA,NA,TRBV4-2,TRBJ1-1,TGTGCCAGCAGCCTCATAGGCGGGGGATCGAACACTGAAGCTTTCTTT,CASSLIGGGSNTEAFF
TRBD2,once,TRBV5-1,TRBJ2-1,TGCGCCAGCAGCTGGGCGGGGGACTATTACGATGAGCAGTTCTTC,CASSWAGDYYDEQFF
NA,NA,TRBV30,TRBJ1-5,TGTGCCTGGAGTGTACAAGGGCGTAATCAGCCCCAGCATTTT,CAWSVQGRNQPQHF
NA,NA,TRBV7-2,TRBJ1-2,TGTGCCAGCAGCTTATCCCTCACTGGTTATGGCTACACCTTC,CASSLSLTGYGYTF
NA,NA,TRBV28,TRBJ1-1,TGTGCCAGCAGTTTATCCTCGAGCGCTTTCTTT,CASSLSSSAFF
TRBD2,NA,TRBV28,TRBJ2-2,TGTGCCAGCAGTTTACCTTCAGTGGGACTAGCGGGAGGGGTCGTCGTGTTTTTT,CASSLPSVGLAGGVVVFF
NA,NA,TRBV23-1,TRBJ1-4,TGCGCCCCTGAAAAACTGTTTTTT,CAPEKLFF
NA,NA,TRBV30,TRBJ1-2,TGTGCCTGGAGTGTCTACTATGGCTACACCTTC,CAWSVYYGYTF
NA,NA,TRBV9,TRBJ2-1,TGTGCCAGCAGCGGATACCTAAGGGGGTACCGGCAGTTCTTC,CASSGYLRGYRQFF
TRBD2,NA,TRBV5-4,TRBJ2-1,TGTGCCAGCAGCTGGGGACTAGCTGATTACAATGAGCAGTTCTTC,CASSWGLADYNEQFF
NA,once,TRBV7-3,TRBJ2-1,TGTGCCAGCAGCTTAAGAGGCGCGCCATCCTACAATGAGCAGTTCTTC,CASSLRGAPSYNEQFF
TRBD1,NA,TRBV5-1,TRBJ2-5,TGCGCCAGCAGCGACACTCCGGGACAGGGTTCGAGGGAGACCCAGTACTTC,CASSDTPGQGSRETQYF
NA,NA,TRBV5-6,TRBJ1-4,TGTGCCAGCAGCTTTTTACAGGGAGCTAATGAAAAACTGTTTTTT,CASSFLQGANEKLFF
NA,NA,TRBV6-5,TRBJ1-4,TGTGCCAGCAGTTCAGGTCTTGGCTTGGGCAAACTGTTTTTT,CASSSGLGLGKLFF
TRBD2,NA,TRBV5-1,TRBJ2-1,TGCGCCAGCGGGGGACTAGCGGGGCACAATGAGCAGTTCTTC,CASGGLAGHNEQFF
NA,NA,TRBV21-1,TRBJ2-2,TGTGCCAGCAGCAAAGGGGGGGCGCGGAACACCGGGGAGCTGTTTTTT,CASSKGGARNTGELFF
TRBD1,NA,TRBV7-9,TRBJ2-2,TGTGCCAGCAGCCTCGGGACAGGACCGGAGACCGGGGAGCTGTTTTTT,CASSLGTGPETGELFF
NA,NA,TRBV9,TRBJ2-6,TGTGCCAGCAGCGTAGCTGGGCAGGGCTGGTCTGGGGCCAACGTCCTGACTTTC,CASSVAGQGWSGANVLTF
NA,NA,TRBV6-4,TRBJ2-3,TGTGCCAGCAGTGACTCATTCCGGAGCGCAGATACGCAGTATTTT,CASSDSFRSADTQYF
NA,once,TRBV5-4,TRBJ1-2,TGTGCCAGCAGCAGGGCGGGCGGGCTAAACTATGGCTACACCTTC,CASSRAGGLNYGYTF
TRBD1,NA,TRBV7-9,TRBJ1-1,TGTGCCAGCAGCTACGGGACAGCCATGAACACTGAAGCTTTCTTT,CASSYGTAMNTEAFF
NA,NA,TRBV5-6,TRBJ1-1,TGTGCCAGCAGCTTGGAATACGGTCAGGGGATTAACACTGAAGCTTTCTTT,CASSLEYGQGINTEAFF
NA,NA,TRBV30,TRBJ2-2,TGTGCCTACAAACAGAAGAACACCGGGGAGCTGTTTTTT,CAYKQKNTGELFF
NA,NA,TRBV11-2,TRBJ1-2,TGTGCCAGCAGCTTCGGGCTTGATGGCTACACCTTC,CASSFGLDGYTF
TRBD1,NA,TRBV18,TRBJ2-2,TGTGCCAGCTCAAGGACAGGGGGCGACGCCGGGGAGCTGTTTTTT,CASSRTGGDAGELFF
NA,NA,TRBV5-1,TRBJ1-2,TGCGCCAGCAGCTGGGACAACGAACCCTATGGCTACACCTTC,CASSWDNEPYGYTF
TRBD2,NA,TRBV27,TRBJ2-5,TGTGCCAGCAGTACCGGGACTAGCGGAGAGACCCAGTACTTC,CASSTGTSGETQYF
TRBD2,NA,TRBV6-5,TRBJ2-1,TGTGCCAGCAGTCCCTGGGTCGGGAGGGTTAATGAGCAGTTCTTC,CASSPWVGRVNEQFF
TRBD2,NA,TRBV5-1,TRBJ2-2,TGCGCCAGCAGTCTAGCGGGGAGAGGGGCCGGGGAGCTGTTTTTT,CASSLAGRGAGELFF
NA,NA,TRBV20-1,TRBJ2-7,TGCAGTGCTAGTGGTAACGAGCAGTACTTC,CSASGNEQYF
NA,NA,TRBV7-2,TRBJ2-7,TGTGCCAGCAGCTTAGGCCGGGACTCGTCCTACGAGCAGTACTTC,CASSLGRDSSYEQYF
NA,NA,TRBV4-1,TRBJ2-2,TGCGCCAGCAGCCAAGAAGTAAGGTCCGGGGAGCTGTTTTTT,CASSQEVRSGELFF
NA,NA,TRBV5-6,TRBJ2-2,TGTGCCAGCAGCTCTTTTATCGGGGAGCTGTTTTTT,CASSSFIGELFF
TRBD1,NA,TRBV11-3,TRBJ2-1,TGTGCCAGCAGTCCCGACAGGGGCAATGAGCAGTTCTTC,CASSPDRGNEQFF
TRBD2,once,TRBV19,TRBJ2-3,TGTGCCAGTAGTGCCTCGGCGGGAGGGAGCACAGATACGCAGTATTTT,CASSASAGGSTDTQYF
TRBD1,NA,TRBV7-2,TRBJ1-1,TGTGCCAGCAGCCCCCCCGGCAGGGGGCGCTGGGCTTTCTTT,CASSPPGRGRWAFF
NA,NA,TRBV28,TRBJ2-7,TGTGCCAGCAGTCCATCACTGGGACTTCATCGACCCTCCTACGAGCAGTACTTC,CASSPSLGLHRPSYEQYF
TRBD1,once,TRBV28,TRBJ2-1,TGTGCCAGCAGTTCGGGACAGGGGGACTACAATGAGCAGTTCTTC,CASSSGQGDYNEQFF
NA,once,TRBV28,TRBJ2-3,TGTGCCAGCAGTTTGGGGATGACCACAGATACGCAGTATTTT,CASSLGMTTDTQYF
TRBD1,once,TRBV19,TRBJ1-5,TGTGCCAGTAGTGTAAACAGGGGGCACCAGCCCCAGCATTTT,CASSVNRGHQPQHF
TRBD1,NA,TRBV18,TRBJ1-1,TGTGCCAGCTCATTAGGACAGGGGGAAATCACTGAAGCTTTCTTT,CASSLGQGEITEAFF
NA,NA,TRBV5-5,TRBJ2-2,TGTGCCAGCAGCTTGGGCAGGGGTGGGACCGGGGAGCTGTTTTTT,CASSLGRGGTGELFF
NA,NA,TRBV11-2,TRBJ1-1,TGTGCCAGCAGCTTTAGGCGTCACACTGAAGCTTTCTTT,CASSFRRHTEAFF
NA,NA,TRBV4-1,TRBJ2-1,TGCGCCAGCAGCCAAGACAATTCACCGGGGAGCTACAATGAGCAGTTCTTC,CASSQDNSPGSYNEQFF
NA,NA,TRBV7-6,TRBJ2-5,TGTGCCAGCAGCCTCAATGGACAACCTTCCGCCCAGTACTTC,CASSLNGQPSAQYF
NA,NA,TRBV9,TRBJ1-2,TGTGCCAGCAGCGTAGAAGGAGGAATGGGAGGCTACACCTTC,CASSVEGGMGGYTF
TRBD2,NA,TRBV11-2,TRBJ2-7,TGTGCCAGCAGCCCTCTAGCGGGATCGACCTACGAGCAGTACTTC,CASSPLAGSTYEQYF
NA,NA,TRBV5-1,TRBJ1-2,TGCGCCAGCAGCCCCGGGAGGCAGGATGGCTACACCTTC,CASSPGRQDGYTF
TRBD1,NA,TRBV7-2,TRBJ2-3,TGTGCCAGCAGCTTAGGCTCGGGACAGAGCACAGATACGCAGTATTTT,CASSLGSGQSTDTQYF
NA,NA,TRBV2,TRBJ2-3,TGTGCCAGCCTGGGGCTAGCTGCCGATACGCAGTATTTT,CASLGLAADTQYF
NA,NA,TRBV6-6,TRBJ1-4,TGTGCCAGCCAACGGGGGACCGGTGAAAAACTGTTTTTT,CASQRGTGEKLFF